The subject of this entry is one T cell receptor (beta chain). This sample is drawn from a study of blood T cell repertoires in COVID-19. At the level of the study: Both acute and convalescent COVID-19 samples were obtained from the United States, Italy and Spain.

The CDR3 contains 14 residues. Germline assignment: CDR1 LNHDA and CDR2 SQIVND (reference sequence). The V and J ends lost 6 bases and 5 bases, in that order; junction bases with no gene match: 8. Authors' analysis steps: Estimates of nucleated cell counts were drawn from the amplification of reference gene primers. TCRdb's table, derived via immunoSEQ multiplex PCR, lists solely in-frame clones and lacks some. V and J calls and clone size follow that table, whereas D and trimming were derived from the DNA. The data contain 120,000 to 150,000 clones, about 84% of them seen just once; the ten biggest clones take up approximately 12%.

The TCR comes from a man in his 60s with active or convalescent COVID-19. The specimen was peripheral blood. The J gene is TRBJ2-7, the V gene TRBV19; 9 bases map to TRBD1. CDR3: CASRPGQGFHEQYF. As DNA, the CDR3 is TGTGCCAGTAGGCCGGGACAGGGCTTCCACGAGCAGTACTTC.